These 17 T cell receptor beta chains came from one sample sequenced in a study of beta chain features in type 1 diabetes. Since all of the isolated RNA was reverse transcribed, expressed TCRB transcripts were what got sequenced. The protocol was immunoSEQ multiplex PCR, while the TCRdb copy is restricted to in-frame clones and leaves out a portion. The data show about 360,000 clones, with 10% to 15% seen just once and under 0.02% held by the top ten. Sequenced sample: naive CD4+ T cells from blood. The receptors were sampled from a man younger than 35 in good health.

The rearrangement joins TRBV28 to TRBJ2-7; 9 nucleotides line up with TRBD1. Germline-derived CDR1 and CDR2 are MDHEN and SYDVKM. CDR3 length equals 14 residues. Trimming at V came to 7 bases and at J to 2 bases, leaving 6 bases not matched to a gene. The CDR3 bases are TGTGCCAGCATTCGGACAGGGGATCCCTACGAGCAGTACTTC. It yields the protein CASIRTGDPYEQYF.

This clone has only a few counts. The chain employs TRBV25-1 and TRBJ1-5; the D gene is possibly TRBD1 (5 bases). V was cut by 5 bases and J by 0 bases, with 11 bases left in between. The CDR3 length is 15 residues. Per the germline V gene, CDR1 is MGHDK and CDR2 is SYGVNS. CDR3 sequence reads: CASSSGRDSNQPQHF. CDR3 DNA sequence: TGTGCCAGCAGTTCAGGCAGGGATAGCAATCAGCCCCAGCATTTT.

The chain uses TRBV4-2 and TRBJ1-4; maybe TRBD1 (6 bases). The germline V gene has CDR1 LGHNA and CDR2 YNFKEQ. V lost 4 bases and J lost 3, with 15 bases in between. This CDR3 has 16 residues. This chain's CDR3 is CASSLNREGANEKLFF. For the CDR3, the DNA is TGTGCCAGCAGCCTAAACAGGGAAGGGGCTAATGAAAAACTGTTTTTT.

This clone was counted at least ten times. The chain is built from TRBV7-2 and TRBJ2-1; TRBD1 aligns across 10 bases. Germline V gene sequence: CDR1 SGHTA, CDR2 FQGNSA. This CDR3 contains 15 residues. The V and J ends lost 2 bases and 7 bases, in that order; junction bases with no gene match: 5. The CDR3 is CASSLTGTGDNEQFF. The DNA of the CDR3 is TGTGCCAGCAGCTTAACCGGGACAGGGGATAATGAGCAGTTCTTC. The variable domain in full, with the rest retrieved from reference TRBV7-2 and TRBJ2-1, is GAGVSQSPSNKVTEKGKDVELRCDPISGHTALYWYRQSLGQGLEFLIYFQGNSAPDKSGLPSDRFSAERTGGSVSTLTIQRTQQEDSAVYLCASSLTGTGDNEQFFGPGTRLTVL.

The genes are TRBV19 and TRBJ2-7, with D unclear. Trimming pared 0 bases from V and 0 bases from J, leaving 9 bases between. The CDR3 consists of 15 residues. Germline V gene data show CDR1 as LNHDA and CDR2 as SQIVND (reference sequence). In DNA form, the CDR3 reads TGTGCCAGTAGTATAGATAATGCCTACTCCTACGAGCAGTACTTC. As protein: CASSIDNAYSYEQYF. Based on the CDR3 plus reference TRBV19 and TRBJ2-7, the full variable domain is DGGITQSPKYLFRKEGQNVTLSCEQNLNHDAMYWYRQDPGQGLRLIYYSQIVNDFQKGDIAEGYSVSREKKESFPLTVTSAQKNPTAFYLCASSIDNAYSYEQYFGPGTRLTVT.

The chain joins TRBV5-1 to TRBJ2-3, with 10 bases matching TRBD2. Germline CDR1 and CDR2: SGHRS and YFSETQ. CDR3 length: 16 amino acids. Trimming took 6 bases from V and 4 from J; bases not matched to a gene: 11. The CDR3 coding sequence is TGCGCCAGCACGGCACTAGCGGGGATGACAGCAGATACGCAGTATTTT. Its protein is CASTALAGMTADTQYF.

The V and J genes are TRBV7-2 and TRBJ2-2; TRBD2 matches at 8 bases. Germline V gene data show CDR1 as SGHTA and CDR2 as FQGNSA. The CDR3 runs to 15 residues. The J segment lost 3 bases and the V segment lost 3 bases, leaving 3 bases of the junction unmatched. The CDR3 loop reads CASSFDGRDTGELFF. The CDR3 DNA reads as TGTGCCAGCAGCTTTGACGGGAGGGACACCGGGGAGCTGTTTTTT.

This clone was observed a few times. The rearrangement joins TRBV28 to TRBJ2-1, with 7 bases aligning to TRBD1. The CDR3 runs 17 residues. Germline V lookup: CDR1 MDHEN, CDR2 SYDVKM. Losses at the gene ends were 7 bases for V and 0 bases for J; bases not matched to a gene: 12. The chain's CDR3 is CASTIRQGRSSYNEQFF. CDR3 nucleotide sequence: TGTGCCAGCACCATAAGACAGGGACGAAGCTCCTACAATGAGCAGTTCTTC.

This clone came up a few times. This sequence joins TRBV29-1 and TRBJ1-1; TRBD1 matches 10 bases. This CDR3 spans 12 amino acids. Germline CDR1 and CDR2: SQVTM and ANQGSEA. With 5 bases clipped from V and 11 bases from J, the junction kept 8 bases outside the gene matches. The DNA for the CDR3 is TGCAGCGTTACGACAGGGGGCGATACGGCTTTCTTT. Residues: CSVTTGGDTAFF.

The chain carries TRBV4-1 and TRBJ1-5, with D hard to call. Germline V lookup: CDR1 MGHRA, CDR2 YSYEKL. The germline V and J ends were trimmed by 1 base and 2 bases, with 9 bases remaining between them. This CDR3 comprises 15 residues. This chain's CDR3 is CASSQVVRGNQPQHF. The CDR3, as DNA: TGCGCCAGCAGCCAAGTTGTCCGGGGCAATCAGCCCCAGCATTTT.

This clone was observed a handful of times. This chain's CDR3 is CSVELAGEVDTQYF. The CDR3 region has the DNA TGCAGCGTTGAGCTAGCGGGAGAAGTAGATACGCAGTATTTT. This chain uses TRBV29-1 with TRBJ2-3; 10 positions agree with TRBD2. This CDR3 comprises 14 residues. The V gene end was trimmed by 3 bases and the J gene end by 5 bases; junction bases not matched to a gene: 5. Germline-derived CDR1 and CDR2 are SQVTM and ANQGSEA.

CDR3 protein: CASSERLAGGPGGELFF. CDR3 nucleotides: TGCGCCAGCAGCGAGCGACTAGCGGGGGGGCCCGGCGGGGAGCTGTTTTTT. The rearrangement links TRBV4-1 to TRBJ2-2; 14 bases map to TRBD2. This CDR3 spans 17 amino acids. Per germline, CDR1 MGHRA and CDR2 YSYEKL. The V gene end was trimmed by 5 bases and the J gene end by 7 bases; junction bases not matched to a gene: 9.

There are a few counts of this clone. The genes are TRBV29-1 and TRBJ2-2; 9 bases are shared with TRBD1. The CDR3 is 15 residues long. V lost 4 bases and J lost 4; bases outside the gene matches: 7. Germline-derived CDR1 and CDR2 are SQVTM and ANQGSEA. The chain's CDR3 is CSVGRGQGLTGELFF. CDR3 sequence (DNA): TGCAGCGTTGGTAGGGGACAGGGCCTCACCGGGGAGCTGTTTTTT.

This clone was recorded a few times. This chain uses TRBV6-5 with TRBJ2-7, with 12 bases that match TRBD2. This CDR3 region has 16 residues. CDR1 is MNHEY and CDR2 is SVGAGI in the germline V gene. J gave up 1 base and V 2 bases, and 3 bases lay outside the gene matches. The CDR3 protein is CASSYTGLAGSYEQYF. The CDR3 DNA follows: TGTGCCAGCAGTTACACAGGACTAGCGGGGTCCTACGAGCAGTACTTC.

This chain links TRBV30 with TRBJ1-2; D remains ambiguous. Germline-derived CDR1 and CDR2 are GTSNPN and SVGIG (reference sequence). The CDR3 spans 13 residues. V lost 3 bases and J 0 bases, leaving 8 bases between the germline ends. The CDR3 sequence is CAWRAGPNYGYTF. In DNA, the CDR3 is TGTGCCTGGAGGGCAGGCCCTAACTATGGCTACACCTTC. The full variable domain, with the rest looked up from reference TRBV30 and TRBJ1-2, is SQTIHQWPATLVQPVGSPLSLECTVEGTSNPNLYWYRQAAGRGLQLLFYSVGIGQISSEVPQNLSASRPQDRQFILSSKKLLLSDSGFYLCAWRAGPNYGYTFGSGTRLTVV.

This chain links TRBV2 with TRBJ1-2; no reliable D call. There are 13 residues in the CDR3. Germline CDR1 and CDR2: SNHLY and FYNNEI. V lost 2 bases and J lost 2, with 6 bases in between. The CDR3 protein is CASSESLNYGYTF. The DNA of the CDR3 is TGTGCCAGCAGTGAATCCTTAAACTATGGCTACACCTTC.

This clone was seen only a few times. The V and J genes are TRBV4-3 and TRBJ2-7; 8 nucleotides agree with TRBD2. The CDR3 extends over 16 amino acids. V shed 0 bases, J shed 3 bases, and the junction held 7 bases outside the gene matches. Germline CDR1 and CDR2: LGHNA and YSLEER. CDR3 loop: CASSQEGTRGGYEQYF. CDR3 coding DNA: TGCGCCAGCAGCCAAGAGGGGACCCGGGGGGGCTACGAGCAGTACTTC.